The text below deals with one T cell receptor (beta chain). As yet, its antigen is unknown. Only in-frame clones appear in the TCRdb table, and some are missing; sequencing was by immunoSEQ multiplex PCR. Found here are 25,000 to 35,000 clones, roughly two thirds of them singletons; the top ten hold 10%. The data stem from a study of vaccination effects on CD4 cells after COVID-19. ViraFEST expansion of antigen-specific CD4+ T cells with viral peptide pools preceded sequencing. Following 10 days of culture, CD4+ T cells were isolated. Prior SARS-CoV-2 infection was absent in the vaccine recipients, as shown by negative nucleocapsid antibodies. General study results and limits: Late after vaccination, infection- and vaccine-induced clones showed marked clonal contraction.

CDR1 is MNHEY, CDR2 SVGAGI, per germline. The V end lost 6 bases, the J end lost 2 bases, and 5 bases lay between the germline ends. The CDR3 runs 11 residues. The clonotype originates from a human donor who received a COVID-19 vaccine. This material consisted of CD4+ T cells from PBMCs cultured with SARS-CoV-2 spike peptides, taken before COVID-19 vaccination. The chain joins TRBV6-5 to TRBJ2-7; no firm D call. The CDR3 is CASSRTYEQYF. The CDR3 DNA sequence: TGTGCCAGCAGCCGGACCTACGAGCAGTACTTC.